The present TCR beta chain was sequenced within a study of beta chain features in type 1 diabetes. General observations from the study: Among patients with Type 1 diabetes, TCRB CDR3s were moderately but significantly shorter in every one of the four CD4+ subsets.

Reverse transcribing all isolated RNA meant expressed TCRB transcripts were sequenced. Only in-frame clones appear in the TCRdb table, and some are missing; sequencing was by immunoSEQ multiplex PCR. The table records some 700,000 clones, roughly 12% of them present only once. The CDR3 covers 16 residues. The V gene lost 4 bases and the J gene lost 1 base, with 17 bases spanning the gap. The germline CDR1 and CDR2 sequences are MGHRA and YSYEKL. This clone was counted between two and nine times. Its antigen is undetermined. The TCR comes from a man aged 18-30 years with type 1 diabetes. Sequencing was done on a sample of naive CD4+ T cells from blood. This chain connects TRBV4-1 to TRBJ2-7; D unresolved. The CDR3 nucleotides are TGCGCCAGCAGCCCCTTTGCAGACTCTAAGTCCTACGAGCAGTACTTC. Translation: CASSPFADSKSYEQYF.